The present T cell receptor (beta chain) was sequenced within a study of control samples from healthy donors and cancer patients. TCRdb's table, derived via immunoSEQ multiplex PCR, lists solely in-frame clones and lacks some. The repertoire includes approximately 100,000 clones, more than 75% of them detected once, and roughly 2% sits in the top ten. V was cut by 2 bases and J by 8 bases, with 12 bases left in between. Per germline, CDR1 LNHDA and CDR2 SQIVND (reference sequence). The length of the CDR3 is 13 residues. The sample taken for sequencing was blood. This TCR was recovered from a man between 60 and 75 years old in good health. This chain links TRBV19 with TRBJ1-2; maybe TRBD1 (6 bases). The CDR3 bases are TGTGCCAGTAGTATAATGGCGACAGGCGGCTACACCTTC. It is translated as CASSIMATGGYTF.